Listed here are 19 T cell receptor beta chains from one sample, sequenced in a study of blood T cell repertoires in COVID-19. Sequenced by immunoSEQ multiplex PCR; TCRdb stores in-frame clones only, minus some. The sample yields under 70,000 clones, around 90% seen once. Sequencing was done on a sample of PBMCs or T cells enriched from blood (not recorded which). The receptors stem from a woman between 40 and 55 years old who had recovered from COVID-19.

This clone has a handful of counts. V is TRBV5-4 and J is TRBJ1-1; D is undetermined. Deletions cut 3 bases from V and 0 bases from J, with 6 bases between. The CDR3 is 13 residues long. Germline CDR1 and CDR2: SGHNT and YYREEE (reference sequence). CDR3 DNA: TGTGCCAGCAGCTCCTTGTTGAACACTGAAGCTTTCTTT. Encoded protein: CASSSLLNTEAFF.

This sequence joins TRBV5-1 and TRBJ2-2; TRBD1 matches 10 bases. CDR3 size: 15 residues. V lost 5 bases to trimming and J lost 6 bases; unmatched junction nucleotides: 7. Germline CDR1 is SGHRS and CDR2 is YFSETQ. The CDR3 region is CASSEGDRGAGELFF. In DNA form, the CDR3 reads TGCGCCAGCAGTGAAGGGGACAGGGGAGCCGGGGAGCTGTTTTTT.

The chain joins TRBV9 to TRBJ1-5; 10 nucleotides align to TRBD1. The CDR3 is made up of 16 amino acids. Per the germline V gene, CDR1 is SGDLS and CDR2 is YYNGEE. The trim removed 4 bases at V and 6 bases at J, leaving 10 bases unmatched. CDR3 nucleotide sequence: TGTGCCAGCAGCCCGACGACAGGGGGCAACGGTCAGCCCCAGCATTTT. Its protein is CASSPTTGGNGQPQHF.

V usage is TRBV20-1 and J usage is TRBJ2-7; 8 bases fit TRBD1. From germline, CDR1 is DFQATT and CDR2 SNEGSKA (reference sequence). This CDR3 is built from 14 residues. V was pared by 3 bases and J by 2 bases, with 6 bases of the junction left unmatched. The CDR3 coding sequence is TGCAGTGCTAGTCCCGGGACAGGAGCCTACGAGCAGTACTTC. Amino acid sequence: CSASPGTGAYEQYF.

This sequence joins TRBV6-5 and TRBJ1-4; TRBD1 might be the D (6 bases). The CDR3 sequence is 15 residues long. Germline CDR1 and CDR2: MNHEY and SVGAGI. V lost 6 bases to trimming and J lost 6 bases, with 17 bases between them. CDR3 sequence: CASRLLQGRDEKLFF. The DNA of the CDR3 is TGTGCCAGCAGGCTGCTACAGGGCAGGGATGAAAAACTGTTTTTT.

This chain links TRBV5-1 with TRBJ2-7; D not resolved. V was pared by 0 bases and J by 3 bases, with 7 bases between. The CDR3 is 13 residues long. Germline CDR1 reads SGHRS; CDR2 reads YFSETQ. CDR3 amino acids: CASSLGQIYEQYF. CDR3 nucleotide sequence: TGCGCCAGCAGCTTGGGGCAGATCTACGAGCAGTACTTC.

The chain links TRBV3-1 (or the pseudogene TRBV3-2) to TRBJ2-7; the D gene is possibly TRBD2 (6 bases). This CDR3 contains 14 residues. The germline gives CDR1 LGHDT, CDR2 YNNKEL (reference sequence). V lost 4 bases and J lost 0, with 10 bases in between. The CDR3 reads CASSPVTSSYEQYF. CDR3 coding DNA: TGTGCCAGCAGCCCGGTGACTAGCTCCTACGAGCAGTACTTC.

The chain is built from TRBV11-3 and TRBJ1-1, with 9 bases identical to TRBD1. CDR1 is SGHNT and CDR2 is YENEEA in the germline V gene. The CDR3 is 12 amino acids. V trimming: 5 bases; J trimming: 9 bases; junction bases outside the gene matches: 4. This CDR3 reads CASSDGQGQAFF. CDR3 coding DNA: TGTGCCAGCAGCGACGGACAGGGGCAAGCTTTCTTT.

The V call is TRBV6-5, the J call TRBJ2-1, with 12 nucleotides matching TRBD2. Germline CDR1 reads MNHEY; CDR2 reads SVGAGI. After removal of 0 bases from V and 5 bases from J, the junction contained 2 bases not matched to a gene. The CDR3 consists of 16 residues. This CDR3 is CASSYSRLAGDNEQFF. In nucleotides, the CDR3 is TGTGCCAGCAGTTACTCGAGACTAGCGGGGGACAATGAGCAGTTCTTC.

Written as DNA, the CDR3 is TGTGCCAGCAGTCCGATCGGGCTAGCGGCGGACACCGGGGAGCTGTTTTTT. Translated, it gives CASSPIGLAADTGELFF. J is TRBJ2-2 and V is TRBV6-6; 7 bases map to TRBD2. This CDR3 is built from 17 residues. Germline loops: CDR1 MNHNY, CDR2 SVGAGI (reference sequence). V was clipped by 5 bases and J by 3 bases; unmatched bases: 12.

The chain joins TRBV19 to TRBJ2-7; D is unclear. This CDR3 comprises 12 residues. V lost 6 bases, J lost 2 bases, and 8 bases lay in between. CDR1 is LNHDA and CDR2 is SQIVND in the germline V gene (reference sequence). CDR3 sequence: CASSPGAYEQYF. DNA for the CDR3: TGTGCCAGTAGCCCCGGAGCCTACGAGCAGTACTTC.

The chain combines TRBV28 with TRBJ2-7; no firm D call. Trimming took 3 bases from V and 4 from J, leaving 19 bases between them. This CDR3 has 16 residues. Per the germline V gene, CDR1 is MDHEN and CDR2 is SYDVKM. The CDR3 DNA is TGTGCCAGCAGTTTTGCCCTTGCCCTGCTCACTTACGAGCAGTACTTC. As protein: CASSFALALLTYEQYF.

CDR3 sequence: CASSFDRGFGEQYF. The CDR3 DNA reads TGTGCCAGCAGCTTTGACAGGGGATTTGGTGAGCAGTACTTC. The rearrangement joins TRBV5-4 to TRBJ2-7; 8 bases fit TRBD1. This CDR3 contains 14 residues. Losses at the gene ends were 2 bases for V and 7 bases for J; bases not matched to a gene: 8. Germline CDR1 reads SGHNT; CDR2 reads YYREEE (reference sequence).

The chain uses TRBV6-5 and TRBJ1-1, with 8 positions matching TRBD1. The CDR3 contains 14 residues. V shed 6 bases and J 0 bases; nucleotides not matched to a gene: 3. Looked up from germline, CDR1 is MNHEY and CDR2 is SVGAGI. The CDR3 is CASRMDRVNTEAFF. The CDR3 DNA sequence: TGTGCCAGCAGAATGGACAGGGTGAACACTGAAGCTTTCTTT.

CDR3 in DNA: TGTGCCAGCAGCTTAGGGGTCTCCTACGAGCAGTACTTC. Its translation: CASSLGVSYEQYF. The J gene is TRBJ2-7, the V gene TRBV5-4; possible D gene TRBD1, 5 bases. Germline CDR1 SGHNT, CDR2 YYREEE (reference sequence). CDR3 length: 13 amino acids. V was pared by 2 bases and J by 0 bases, with 6 bases between. Together with reference TRBV5-4 and TRBJ2-7, the CDR3 gives the full variable domain: ETGVTQSPTHLIKTRGQQVTLRCSSQSGHNTVSWYQQALGQGPQFIFQYYREEENGRGNFPPRFSGLQFPNYSSELNVNALELDDSALYLCASSLGVSYEQYFGPGTRLTVT.

This clone occurred a few times. The chain joins TRBV9 to TRBJ1-4, with TRBD1 as a possible D gene (6 bases). CDR3 length: 16 residues. CDR1 and CDR2 from the germline V gene are SGDLS and YYNGEE. The germline V and J ends were trimmed by 0 bases and 3 bases, with 12 bases remaining between them. CDR3 protein: CASSVGGQGPNEKLFF. CDR3 nucleotide sequence: TGTGCCAGCAGCGTAGGTGGTCAGGGGCCTAATGAAAAACTGTTTTTT.

This chain connects TRBV6-4 to TRBJ2-2; 10 nucleotides line up with TRBD2. V was pared by 5 bases and J by 0 bases, with 6 bases of the junction left unmatched. The V gene's germline CDR1 is MRHNA and CDR2 SNTAGT. The CDR3 runs 17 residues. CDR3 DNA: TGTGCCAGCAGTCCACTAGCGGGGACTACGAACACCGGGGAGCTGTTTTTT. This gives the protein CASSPLAGTTNTGELFF.

The V and J genes are TRBV9 and TRBJ1-4; no definite D call. Germline values: CDR1 SGDLS, CDR2 YYNGEE. The CDR3 is 13 residues long. V was shortened by 3 bases and J by 8 bases, with 11 bases between the two germline ends. The CDR3 nucleotides are TGTGCCAGCAGCGAAATCAACGGGGAAAAACTGTTTTTT. The encoded protein is CASSEINGEKLFF.

This rearrangement joins TRBV4-1 to TRBJ2-1; TRBD2 is a possible D gene (6 bases). Germline V CDR1 and CDR2: MGHRA, YSYEKL. V dropped 8 bases and J dropped 6 bases, with 26 bases sitting between them. CDR3 size: 17 residues. DNA for the CDR3: TGCGCCAGCCTCAAGGTCTCGGGAGCCTTTGGGGGCAATGAGCAGTTCTTC. Translation gives CASLKVSGAFGGNEQFF.